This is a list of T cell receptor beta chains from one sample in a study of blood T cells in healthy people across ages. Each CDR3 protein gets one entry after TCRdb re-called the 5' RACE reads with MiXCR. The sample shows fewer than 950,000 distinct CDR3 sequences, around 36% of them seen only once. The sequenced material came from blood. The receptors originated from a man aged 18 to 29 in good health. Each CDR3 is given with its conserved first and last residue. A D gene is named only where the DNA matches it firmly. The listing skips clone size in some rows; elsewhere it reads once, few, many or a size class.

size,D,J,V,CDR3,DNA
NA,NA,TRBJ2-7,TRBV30,CAWSRGDRTYEQYF,TGTGCCTGGAGTAGGGGGGACAGAACCTACGAGCAGTACTTC
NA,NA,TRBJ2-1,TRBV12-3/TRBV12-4,CASSSTYRAGGSYNEQFF,TGTGCCAGCAGCTCAACTTACAGGGCCGGAGGTTCCTACAATGAGCAGTTCTTC
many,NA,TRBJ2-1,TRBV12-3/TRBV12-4,CASSTRTFANEQFF,TGTGCCAGCAGTACCCGGACATTCGCAAATGAGCAGTTCTTC
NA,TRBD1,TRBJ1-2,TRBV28,CASSFNAGGVNGYTF,TGTGCCAGCAGTTTCAATGCAGGGGGCGTAAATGGCTACACCTTC
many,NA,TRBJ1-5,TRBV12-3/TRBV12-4,CASSFAGNNQPQHF,TGTGCCAGCAGTTTCGCGGGGAACAATCAGCCCCAGCATTTT
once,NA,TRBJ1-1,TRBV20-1,CSASGGTENTEAFF,TGCAGTGCTAGCGGCGGGACGGAGAACACTGAAGCTTTCTTT
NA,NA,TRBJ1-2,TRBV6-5,CASSYSMVSQKCYGYTF,TGTGCCAGCAGTTACTCGATGGTCAGTCAAAAGTGCTATGGCTACACCTTC
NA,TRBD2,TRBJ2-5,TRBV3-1,CASSPGGDQETQYF,TGTGCCAGCAGTCCGGGAGGCGACCAAGAGACCCAGTACTTC
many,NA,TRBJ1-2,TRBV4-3,CASSQDPPERETHYGYTF,TGCGCCAGCAGCCAAGATCCGCCGGAGAGGGAGACACACTATGGCTACACCTTC
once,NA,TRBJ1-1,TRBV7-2,CASSLGAGENTEAFF,TGTGCCAGCAGCTTAGGGGCAGGGGAGAACACTGAAGCTTTCTTT
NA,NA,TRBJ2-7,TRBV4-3,CASSQGPGRGPTYEQYF,TGCGCCAGCAGCCAAGGTCCGGGACGGGGACCTACCTACGAGCAGTACTTC
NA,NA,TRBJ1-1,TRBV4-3,CASSQDLLTEAFF,TGCGCCAGCAGCCAAGATTTGCTCACTGAAGCTTTCTTT
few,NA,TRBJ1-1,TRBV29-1,CSALKARNTEAFF,TGCAGCGCCCTAAAGGCCAGGAACACTGAAGCTTTCTTT
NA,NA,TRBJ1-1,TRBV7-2,CASSTQTANTEAFF,TGTGCCAGCAGCACCCAGACAGCTAACACTGAAGCTTTCTTT
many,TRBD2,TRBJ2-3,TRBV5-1,CASSWGLADTDTQYF,TGCGCCAGCAGCTGGGGACTAGCGGACACAGATACGCAGTATTTT
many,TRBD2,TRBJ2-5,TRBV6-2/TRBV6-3,CASSRPGGQETQYF,TGTGCCAGCAGTCGGCCGGGGGGGCAAGAGACCCAGTACTTC
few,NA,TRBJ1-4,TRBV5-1,CASSSDVGEKLFF,TGCGCCAGCAGCTCGGACGTGGGGGAAAAACTGTTTTTT
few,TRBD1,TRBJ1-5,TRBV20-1,CSARDPTGNNQPQHF,TGCAGTGCTAGAGACCCGACAGGGAACAATCAGCCCCAGCATTTT
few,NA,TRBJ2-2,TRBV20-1,CSAPITNTGELFF,TGCAGTGCACCGATCACGAACACCGGGGAGCTGTTTTTT
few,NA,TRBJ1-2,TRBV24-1,CATSERGQVYGYTF,TGTGCCACCAGTGAGCGGGGGCAAGTCTATGGCTACACCTTC
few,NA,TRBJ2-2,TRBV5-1,CASRRAGVSNTGELFF,TGCGCCAGCAGACGGGCAGGGGTTTCGAACACCGGGGAGCTGTTTTTT
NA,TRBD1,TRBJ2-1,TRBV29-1,CSVIGQATFF,TGCAGCGTCATAGGACAGGCCACGTTCTTC
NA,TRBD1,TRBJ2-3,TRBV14,CASSPRGRGDTQYF,TGTGCCAGCAGCCCCAGGGGGCGCGGGGATACGCAGTATTTT
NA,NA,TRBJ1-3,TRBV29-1,CSVEGRAPGNTIYF,TGCAGCGTTGAAGGGAGGGCTCCTGGAAACACCATATATTTT
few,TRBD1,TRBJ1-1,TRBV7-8,CASSPTTGYVLDTEAFF,TGTGCCAGCAGCCCCACGACAGGGTATGTCTTGGACACTGAAGCTTTCTTT
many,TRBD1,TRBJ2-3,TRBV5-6,CASGWDRGTDTQYF,TGTGCCAGCGGATGGGACAGAGGCACAGATACGCAGTATTTT
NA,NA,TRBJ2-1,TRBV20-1,CSVRLVSGGNNEQFF,TGCAGTGTTAGGCTGGTCTCGGGCGGGAACAATGAGCAGTTCTTC
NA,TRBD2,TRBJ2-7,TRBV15,CATSRGGSYEQYF,TGTGCCACCAGCCGGGGGGGATCCTACGAGCAGTACTTC
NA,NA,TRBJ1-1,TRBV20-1,CSAGVGRLGTEAFF,TGCAGTGCTGGGGTCGGACGACTGGGAACTGAAGCTTTCTTT
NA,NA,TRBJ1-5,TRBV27,CASSLMASQPQHF,TGTGCCAGCAGTTTAATGGCGTCCCAGCCCCAGCATTTT
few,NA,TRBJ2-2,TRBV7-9,CASSLTHEGPTNTGELFF,TGTGCCAGCAGCTTAACACACGAAGGACCGACTAACACCGGGGAGCTGTTTTTT
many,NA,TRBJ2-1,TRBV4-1,CASSPGGYNEQFF,TGCGCCAGCAGCCCGGGCGGGTACAATGAGCAGTTCTTC
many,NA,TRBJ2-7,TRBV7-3,CASSLTSGYEQYF,TGTGCCAGCAGCTTAACGTCCGGCTACGAGCAGTACTTC
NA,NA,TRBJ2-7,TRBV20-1,CSASGGEFYEQYF,TGCAGTGCTAGCGGTGGAGAATTTTACGAGCAGTACTTC
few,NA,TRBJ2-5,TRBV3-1,CASSQDAAGVETQYF,TGTGCCAGCAGCCAAGATGCCGCAGGGGTGGAGACCCAGTACTTC
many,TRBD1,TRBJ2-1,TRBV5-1,CASSLDPDRGKRERVYNEQFF,TGCGCCAGCAGCTTGGATCCCGACAGGGGGAAAAGGGAAAGGGTTTACAATGAGCAGTTCTTC
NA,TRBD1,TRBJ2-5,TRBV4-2,CASSQGGQLGETQYF,TGTGCCAGCAGCCAAGGGGGACAGCTCGGTGAGACCCAGTACTTC
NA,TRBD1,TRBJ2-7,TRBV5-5,CASSLGGDRFYEQYF,TGTGCCAGCAGCTTGGGTGGGGACAGGTTTTACGAGCAGTACTTC
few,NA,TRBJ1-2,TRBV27,CASSPGVGYYCYTF,TGTGCCAGCAGCCCTGGCGTGGGCTACTATTGCTACACCTTC
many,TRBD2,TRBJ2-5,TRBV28,CASSLLAGGRKTQYF,TGTGCCAGCAGCCTGCTAGCGGGGGGTAGGAAGACCCAGTACTTC
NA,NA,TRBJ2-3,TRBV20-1,CSAKPDTQYF,TGCAGTGCTAAACCAGATACGCAGTATTTT
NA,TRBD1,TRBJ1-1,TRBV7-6,CASSLEGTGTAEAFF,TGTGCCAGCAGCTTAGAAGGGACAGGGACCGCTGAAGCTTTCTTT
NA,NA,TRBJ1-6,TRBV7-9,CASSFTNSPLHF,TGTGCCAGCAGCTTTACGAATTCACCCCTCCACTTT
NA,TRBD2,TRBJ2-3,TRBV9,CASSVTSGGLGDTQYF,TGTGCCAGCAGCGTAACGAGCGGGGGGCTGGGAGATACGCAGTATTTT
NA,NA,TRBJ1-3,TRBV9,CASSVDPAASGNTIYF,TGTGCCAGCAGCGTAGACCCGGCGGCATCTGGAAACACCATATATTTT